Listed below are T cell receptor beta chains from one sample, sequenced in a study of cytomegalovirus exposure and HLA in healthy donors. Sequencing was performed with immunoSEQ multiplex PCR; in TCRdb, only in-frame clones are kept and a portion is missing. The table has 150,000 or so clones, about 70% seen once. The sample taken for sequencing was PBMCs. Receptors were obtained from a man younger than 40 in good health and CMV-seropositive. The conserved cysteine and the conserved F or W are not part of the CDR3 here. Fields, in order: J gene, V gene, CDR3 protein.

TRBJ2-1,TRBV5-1,ASGLGLILGQGFDEQF
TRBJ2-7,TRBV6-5,ASSYSNLRAAYEQY
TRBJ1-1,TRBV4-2,ASSQERWEAEAF
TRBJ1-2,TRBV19,ASSTRQGAVGYGYT
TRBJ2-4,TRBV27,ASSLTGTGEGKNIQY
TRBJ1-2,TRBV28,ASSSAGDYT
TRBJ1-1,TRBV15,ATSRGQGRNTEAF
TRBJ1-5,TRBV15,ATSRATGPQPQH
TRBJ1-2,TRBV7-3,ASSLTAGSGYT
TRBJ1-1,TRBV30,AGSFEGEIEAF
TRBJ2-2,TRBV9,ASSEQGAITGELF
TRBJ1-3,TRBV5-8,ASSWLSRGSGNTIY
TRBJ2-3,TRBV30,AWTRSWTGQGADTQY
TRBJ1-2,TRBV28,ASSSGQGALSGYT
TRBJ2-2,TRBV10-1,ASSAFGSGELF
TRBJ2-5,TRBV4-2,ASSQEARTSVEWEQY
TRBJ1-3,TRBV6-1,AIQTQGRTIY
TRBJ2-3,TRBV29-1,SVDNPSGSVLGTDTQY
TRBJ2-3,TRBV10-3,ATWGGRETPTDTQY
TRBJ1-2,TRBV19,ASLSTLGYGYT
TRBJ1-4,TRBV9,ASSTQLDSEYEKLF
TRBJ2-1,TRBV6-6,ASSYGALDEQF
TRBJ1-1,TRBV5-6,ASLQRQVTNTEAF
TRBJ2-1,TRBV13,ASSLVVSGRNEQF
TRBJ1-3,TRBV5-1,ASSLAGTTYGNTIY
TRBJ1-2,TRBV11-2,ASSLDPAGLWYGYT
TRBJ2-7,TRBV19,ASTVSGPRLAGGLREQY
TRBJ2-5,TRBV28,ASSLGLMGTQY
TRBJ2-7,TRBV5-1,ASSLAGPSYEQY
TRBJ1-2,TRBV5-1,ASSALGQNAYGYT
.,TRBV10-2,ASSESSGSSYEQY
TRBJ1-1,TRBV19,ASSTNGQGYTEAF
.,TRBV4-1,ASSQENSGSWGTYEQY
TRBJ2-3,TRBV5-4,ASSLKTSGNTDTQY
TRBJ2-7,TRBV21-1,ARIGGTRYEQY
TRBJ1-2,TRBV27,ATGGLTYGYT
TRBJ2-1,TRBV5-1,ASSLPLAGVAEQF
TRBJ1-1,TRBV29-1,SVGAFDTEAF
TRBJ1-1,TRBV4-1,ASGDRGLNTEAF
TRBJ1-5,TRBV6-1,ASSFSGSSNQPQH
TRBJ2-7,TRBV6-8,ASTSRSGRTYEQY
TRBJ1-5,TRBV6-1,ASSEPTDYQPQH
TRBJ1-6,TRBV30,AWSVGQGNSPLH
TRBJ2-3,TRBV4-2,ASSQGEGLGGGDTQY
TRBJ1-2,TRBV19,ASSNPDRTHGYT
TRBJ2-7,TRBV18,ASSPDIYYEQY
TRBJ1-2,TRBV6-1,ASSGTGDLGYT
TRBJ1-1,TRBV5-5,ASSFAGGASGTEAF